This T cell receptor beta chain was retrieved from a study of T cell responses to AZD1222 COVID-19 vaccine. General study findings and limits: A rise in Spike-specific TCR breadth and depth followed two AZD1222 doses. Just a handful of AZD1222 recipients tested seropositive at baseline. Donors in the cohort were predominantly white British and more often female, and clonal diversity was possibly underestimated.

TCRdb keeps only in-frame clones here, not all; method: immunoSEQ multiplex PCR. The table shows around 160,000 clones, with 75% to 90% occurring only once. This clone was found a few times. The antigen is not known. V dropped 7 bases and J dropped 3 bases, with 9 bases sitting between them. The CDR3 has 13 amino acids. Sequences were derived from peripheral blood, sampled on day 0 of MenACWY control vaccination. The V and J genes are TRBV12-3 or TRBV12-4 and TRBJ2-2; the D gene could be TRBD1 or TRBD2 (6 bases each). The sequence came from an adult in good health. Written as DNA, the CDR3 is TGTGCCAGCATTAGGGGGGACACCGGGGAGCTGTTTTTT. As protein: CASIRGDTGELFF.